A selection of T cell receptor beta chains follows, all from one sample in a study of a mutant IDH1 vaccine in newly diagnosed glioma. Sequencing used immunoSEQ multiplex PCR; TCRdb keeps in-frame clones, though not all of them. The sample records approximately 57,000 clones, approximately 82% being singletons. The antigens for these receptors are not known. The specimen comprised PBMCs, sampled from a glioma patient whose treatment included an IDH1 peptide vaccine. The source is a young woman with glioma. Some clones in this sample may be carry-over from other donors' samples. CDR3s include the opening cysteine and the closing phenylalanine or tryptophan. A D gene is named only where the DNA matches it firmly.

CDR3 protein | D gene | V gene
CASRDLNQPQHF | . | TRBV5-8
CSVEVPPPSGRNEQFF | TRBD2 | TRBV29-1
CASSKRLPGYTF | . | TRBV5-8
CASHGPGTEAFF | . | TRBV27
CAISEYGSSPLHF | . | TRBV10-3
CASSPSTGSIYEQYF | TRBD1 | TRBV6-5
CASRTGPTYSYEQYF | . | TRBV6-4
CASSARDRVNSPLHF | . | TRBV9
CASSFGRKADTQYF | TRBD2 | TRBV7-2
CASSQEVTSGGLTGELFF | TRBD2 | TRBV4-3
CASRRTGVETQYF | TRBD1 | TRBV5-1
CASSGWPRDTEAFF | . | TRBV2
CASSARSPSGGQETQYF | TRBD2 | TRBV2
CASSRRVYEQYF | . | TRBV5-1
CASSGDSQNTIYF | TRBD1 | TRBV10-1
CASSLRRGRNTEAFF | . | TRBV7-8
CSVEGVRGTADTQYF | . | TRBV29-1
CASSVAGGRTDTQYF | . | TRBV9
CATRGLAGARETQYF | TRBD2 | TRBV15
CASRRGGSSYEQYF | TRBD2 | TRBV5-5
CASSQTPGQGSGTGELFF | TRBD1 | TRBV4-1
CASSSVAGQYF | . | TRBV7-9
CASSPLQGSVNTEAFF | . | TRBV27
CASSFSAREGETQYF | TRBD2 | TRBV7-2
CASSYSTGGPTDTQYF | . | TRBV6-5
CATLGTSGRPYEQYF | TRBD2 | TRBV19
CASTPNGRSNQPQHF | . | TRBV19
CASGLVLGGGGSTNTEAFF | . | TRBV12-5
CASSWSGGGGYTF | TRBD1 | TRBV6-5
CSVRTGEGSYEQYF | . | TRBV29-1
CAISEAGGSTDTQYF | TRBD1 | TRBV10-3
CASSESPEYEQFF | . | TRBV10-1
CASSPQDNYGYTF | . | TRBV18
CASSVGRAGPDTQYF | . | TRBV25-1
CASTGDIGNQPQHF | . | TRBV2
CASRLAGGIYNEQFF | TRBD2 | TRBV5-4
CASSLGPQSSYNSPLHF | . | TRBV25-1
CASIRESLWEKLFF | . | TRBV6-1
CASSPGQGLYQETQYF | TRBD1 | TRBV5-1
CASSTGPNEKLFF | . | TRBV5-4
CAWGKDGPYEQYF | . | TRBV30
CASSFGGRRGAFF | . | TRBV27
CASSLAQDTQYF | . | TRBV5-4
CASSVGAIGTENYGYTF | TRBD1 | TRBV9
CASSLVGRPSGMNTEAFF | . | TRBV7-6
CASSSRWGYTF | . | TRBV9
CASTQGNTEAFF | . | TRBV4-1
CASSIDRKKGNPEYGYTF | . | TRBV19
CASSRRGPNYGYTF | . | TRBV5-6
CASSGQESTEAFF | TRBD1 | TRBV19
CASSLEALATDTQYF | . | TRBV5-4
CASSFGGASGELFF | . | TRBV5-1
CASSGGQEIGEAFF | TRBD1 | TRBV25-1
CASTAGGTGELFF | TRBD2 | TRBV6-5
CASSLGLSNEQFF | . | TRBV27
CASSLPGGTEAFF | . | TRBV5-1
CASSLVRDRSGNTIYF | . | TRBV7-9
CSVVGTGVGYTF | TRBD1 | TRBV29-1
CASSLAGNAIYF | . | TRBV4-2
CASSETAAANTGELFF | . | TRBV27